This TCR beta chain emerged from a study of monozygotic twins with inflammatory bowel disease. Collection yielded roughly 2.3 ml of blood per donor. TCRdb reprocessed the 5' RACE reads, keeping one entry per CDR3 protein, no DNA. This table holds over 150,000 distinct CDR3 sequences. The TCR comes from a human donor with ulcerative colitis or Crohn's disease, or a healthy co-twin of an affected twin (not recorded which). Material: blood.

The CDR3 reads CASSSNAPGAHTEAFF. V usage is TRBV7-3 and J usage is TRBJ1-1; TCRdb lists TRBD1, though no DNA is available to test this call. This CDR3 comprises 16 residues. The V gene's germline CDR1 is SGHTA and CDR2 FQGTGA.